The text below deals with one T cell receptor (beta chain). Its antigen has not been determined. The input lacks base qualities; no much larger clone sits a single base away. The data originate from a study of OX40 agonist ivuxolimab in advanced cancers. For the wider study: Ivuxolimab, which targeted the costimulatory receptor OX40 (CD134), was an agonistic, fully human IgG2 monoclonal antibody. Peripheral TCRbeta sequencing aimed to test whether ivuxolimab altered TCR sequence diversity and caused clonal T-cell expansion. Partial responses occurred in three dose-escalation patients: two with cutaneous melanoma and one with hepatocellular carcinoma. The paper describes the monotherapy dose-escalation part (N of about 52 patients) of the phase I trial of ivuxolimab. Intravenous ivuxolimab was administered to patients every 2 weeks at six dose levels: 0.01, 0.1, 0.3, 1.5, 3 and 10 mg/kg. Among the 52 dose-escalation patients, some 20 had hepatocellular carcinoma, approximately 15 melanoma, 9 renal cell carcinoma and 9 head and neck cancer. Prior anti-PD-1, anti-PD-L1 or anti-CTLA-4 therapy was permitted, and checkpoint inhibitors had been received by less than 45% of dose-escalation patients. In the dose-escalation cohort, approximately 82% of patients were male, and the mean age was 60 years with a range of roughly 20 to 80.

To sequence the TCRbeta CDR3 region, genomic DNA was isolated from the sorted cells. The immunoSEQ Assay was used to sequence the TCRbeta CDR3 regions. TCRdb carries this immuneACCESS record with in-frame sequences only. Its versions omit some clonotypes, under half of them owing to an unresolved V gene in the studies checked, with the rest unexplained. This sample is represented by 59,000 or so clones; less than 85% of them were singletons. In total, the top ten clones hold roughly 3.7% of the sample. V is cut by 4 bases and J by 4 bases, and the space between the germline ends is 9 bases. The CDR3 covers 13 residues, taking in both the cysteine and the phenylalanine. Of all the DNA, just the CDR3 is kept, 39 bases in frame from base 1. The germline V gene supplies CDR1 MRHNA and CDR2 SNTAGT. The trial excluded patients who had a history of autoimmune disease or who were on systemic immunosuppression. Peripheral blood for TCR sequencing was drawn from every dose cohort at baseline, at cycle 4 day 1 and at cycle 7 day 1. The samples were drawn from a first-in-human, open-label, multicenter phase I dose-escalation trial of ivuxolimab. The trial enrolled adults with locally advanced or metastatic head and neck squamous cell, hepatocellular, melanoma or renal cell carcinoma. Before TCR sequencing, CD4+ T cells and CD8+ T cells were sorted from peripheral blood as separate populations.

General study outcomes and caveats: In partial responders in the 0.1-3.0 mg/kg groups, normalized peripheral clonal expansion was found to be among the lowest, especially among CD8+ T cells. Low levels of normalized T-cell clonal expansion were also seen in some nonresponding patients. Antigen specificity was not determined for the clonally expanded peripheral T cells. After ivuxolimab, CD8+ T cells had more expanded clones than CD4+ T cells on average. At doses of 0.1 to 3.0 mg/kg, clonal expansion of both CD4+ and CD8+ T cells in blood was seen between baseline and week 6.

The sequence came from an adult with an advanced solid tumor such as melanoma, head and neck, liver or kidney cancer. Material: CD4+ or CD8+ T cells sorted from blood, obtained in a trial of the OX40 agonist ivuxolimab. This sequence uses TRBV6-4 and TRBJ2-3, with no D gene named confidently. The encoded CDR3 is CASSAILADTQYF. The nucleotide sequence reads as follows: TGTGCCAGCAGTGCGATTTTAGCAGATACGCAGTATTTT.